The 22 T cell receptor beta chains below all came from one sample that was sequenced in a study of regulatory T cells in long-lasting Graves disease. Specified time point: newly diagnosed GD, antithyroid drugs for less than 3 months. With RNA extracted from PBMCs as input, the TCR library was made. Construction of the TCR beta libraries employed iRepertoire HTBI primers in conjunction with Arm-PCR of CDR3 regions. Via MiXCR, TCRdb re-called the multiplex PCR reads, giving one row per CDR3 protein. The data show 580,000 or so distinct CDR3 sequences, approximately 16% seen once. This sample also appeared in a second study, on T cells in Graves' hyperthyroidism and ophthalmopathy.

Here the sequenced sample was peripheral blood mononuclear cells (PBMCs), taken at new diagnosis, from a patient treated with antithyroid drugs. Source of these receptors: a man in his late teens or twenties with Graves disease.

The V and J genes are TRBV7-9 and TRBJ2-1; 8 bases fit TRBD1. Per germline, CDR1 SEHNR and CDR2 FQNEAQ (reference sequence). V dropped 0 bases and J dropped 0; count of bases not matched to a gene: 7. The CDR3 extends over 18 amino acids. CDR3 in amino acids: CASSLARDRKSSYNEQFF. The CDR3 nucleotides are TGTGCCAGCAGCTTAGCCCGGGACAGGAAAAGCTCCTACAATGAGCAGTTCTTC.

The rearrangement joins TRBV4-1 to TRBJ2-1; possibly TRBD1 for D (5 bases). Trimming cost V 10 bases and J 7 bases, with 11 bases left between them. Germline CDR1 is MGHRA and CDR2 is YSYEKL. CDR3 length: 11 amino acids. The CDR3 reads CATRQSNEQFF. The DNA for the CDR3 is TGCGCCACGAGACAGAGTAATGAGCAGTTCTTC.

This clonotype was detected many times. V gene TRBV2 combines with J gene TRBJ2-1; tentative D call: TRBD2 (6 bases). V lost 6 bases and J lost 1, with 13 bases in between. The CDR3 runs to 15 residues. Germline V CDR1 and CDR2: SNHLY, FYNNEI. The CDR3 DNA reads as TGTGCCAGCAGGAGTAGCGGATTTTCCTACAATGAGCAGTTCTTC. Residues: CASRSSGFSYNEQFF.

To note about this clonotype: The CDR3 carries no conserved terminal phenylalanine or tryptophan, so it likely arises from a read error. The chain couples TRBV3-1 to TRBJ1-4, with 7 bases lining up with TRBD1. V gave up 5 bases and J gave up 8 bases; unmatched junction bases: 8. The CDR3 loop spans 14 amino acids. Germline assignment: CDR1 LGHDT and CDR2 YNNKEL (reference sequence). The CDR3 DNA is TGTGCCAGCAGCTCCGACAGGGCGGCGGAAAAACTGTTTTCT. Its protein is CASSSDRAAEKLFS.

V usage is TRBV4-1 and J usage is TRBJ1-4; D perhaps matches TRBD1 (5 bases). The V gene's germline CDR1 is MGHRA and CDR2 YSYEKL. Trimming pared 3 bases from V and 8 bases from J, leaving 16 bases between. CDR3 length: 15 amino acids. CDR3: CASSQLGTAFEKLFF. The DNA for the CDR3 is TGCGCCAGCAGCCAGTTAGGGACGGCCTTCGAAAAACTGTTTTTT.

This clonotype was counted only a few times. This chain uses TRBV6-2 or TRBV6-3 with TRBJ1-5; D remains ambiguous. The CDR3 runs 17 residues. Germline V gene sequence: CDR1 MNHEY, CDR2 SVGEGT. Deletions cut 5 bases from V and 1 base from J, with 18 bases between. CDR3 DNA: TGTGCCAGCAGTGAACGGCGGCAGAGTATAAGCAATCAGCCCCAGCATTTT. Translating gives CASSERRQSISNQPQHF.

Comment on this clonotype: A much larger clone sits a single nucleotide away, making a read error possible. The genes are TRBV6-2 or TRBV6-3 and TRBJ1-1, with D perhaps TRBD1 (6 bases). CDR3 length: 14 residues. In germline, CDR1 is MNHEY, CDR2 SVGEGT. V lost 8 bases to trimming and J lost 0 bases, with 13 bases between them. The CDR3 coding sequence is TGTGCCAGCGGTGAAGGACAGCTGAACACTGAAGCTTTCTTT. Protein product: CASGEGQLNTEAFF.

This chain uses TRBV20-1 with TRBJ2-7, with TRBD2 identical over 10 bases. Trimming cost V 2 bases and J 3 bases; bases outside gene matches: 13. The CDR3 consists of 17 residues. Looked up from germline, CDR1 is DFQATT and CDR2 is SNEGSKA (reference sequence). The CDR3 DNA reads TGCAGTGCTAGATACGATGGGGGAGCGGGAGGGAGCTACGAGCAGTACTTC. This sequence encodes CSARYDGGAGGSYEQYF.

Concerning this clonotype: The junction shows a germline mismatch at one end, possibly a read error. The rearrangement uses TRBV19 and TRBJ2-3; TRBD1 agrees at 7 bases. From germline, CDR1 is LNHDA and CDR2 SQIVND (reference sequence). The CDR3 loop spans 13 amino acids. The CDR3 coding sequence is TGTGCCAGTATTCATAATCGGGACAGCCGACTCGTTTTT. Its protein product is CASIHNRDSRLVF.

This clonotype has more than one count but fewer than ten. The rearrangement uses TRBV20-1 and TRBJ2-1; TRBD2 aligns across 13 bases. The ends lost 3 bases at V and 4 bases at J; junction bases unmatched: 3. Germline assignment: CDR1 DFQATT and CDR2 SNEGSKA (reference sequence). This CDR3 spans 15 amino acids. For the CDR3, the DNA is TGCAGTGCTAGGACTAGCGGGGGGAGATACAATGAGCAGTTCTTC. Its protein product is CSARTSGGRYNEQFF.

This clonotype was counted many times. The J gene is TRBJ2-7, the V gene TRBV20-1; D not resolved. CDR1 is DFQATT and CDR2 is SNEGSKA in the germline V gene (reference sequence). The CDR3 is made up of 14 amino acids. Deletions cut 3 bases from V and 6 bases from J, with 18 bases between. The CDR3 nucleotides are TGCAGTGCTAGGAAACCGGGCTCTACCCCCGAGCAGTACTTC. As protein: CSARKPGSTPEQYF.

The J gene is TRBJ2-7, the V gene TRBV5-6; a weak D match, TRBD1 (5 bases). Trimming left V 3 bases short and J 7 bases short, with 17 bases between. The CDR3 runs to 14 residues. Germline CDR1 SGHDT, CDR2 YYEEEE. CDR3 region: CASSSDAGFLEQYF. Written as DNA, the CDR3 is TGTGCCAGCAGCTCGGACGCAGGGTTTTTGGAGCAGTACTTC.

This clonotype occurred many times. The chain links TRBV12-3 or TRBV12-4 to TRBJ2-7; possibly TRBD1 or TRBD2 for D (6 bases each). The CDR3 has 16 residues. The V and J ends lost 5 bases and 0 bases respectively, with 17 bases between them. In nucleotides, the CDR3 is TGTGCCAGCAGTCCTGAGGGGGGCCGCCTCTCCTACGAGCAGTACTTC. The encoded protein is CASSPEGGRLSYEQYF.

The table lists this clonotype with a few counts. V is TRBV6-1 and J is TRBJ2-3; the D gene could be TRBD1 or TRBD2 (7 bases each). Germline V lookup: CDR1 MNHNS, CDR2 SASEGT. Trimming removed 5 bases from V and 6 bases from J, with 18 bases in between. The CDR3 sequence is 15 residues long. The CDR3 DNA reads as TGTGCCAGCAGTCCCCCCAGGGGGGGTATGGATACGCAGTATTTT. Protein: CASSPPRGGMDTQYF.

This clonotype was found a few times. Possible read error: a much larger clone is one base away. Without the conserved terminal phenylalanine or tryptophan, this CDR3 likely stems from a read error. The chain combines TRBV20-1 with TRBJ2-3, with D unresolved. The CDR3 covers 12 residues. Per germline, CDR1 DFQATT and CDR2 SNEGSKA (reference sequence). V shed 1 base and J shed 3 bases, with 5 bases lying between them. In nucleotides, the CDR3 is TGCAGTGCTAGAGGTGGGACAGATACGCAGTATTCT. This codes for CSARGGTDTQYS.

This clonotype was seen repeatedly, ten times or more. The chain combines TRBV27 with TRBJ2-7, with 13 bases that match TRBD2. The CDR3 is 17 residues long. V lost 6 bases to trimming and J lost 2 bases; unmatched junction nucleotides: 10. Germline CDR1 reads MNHEY; CDR2 reads SMNVEV (reference sequence). The CDR3: CASRSTTSGRVPYEQYF. DNA of the CDR3: TGTGCCAGCAGATCTACAACTAGCGGGAGGGTACCCTACGAGCAGTACTTC.

There are many counts of this clonotype. The J gene is TRBJ1-2, the V gene TRBV2; 7 bases are shared with TRBD1. The trim removed 6 bases at V and 7 bases at J, leaving 11 bases unmatched. The CDR3 extends over 14 amino acids. Germline loops: CDR1 SNHLY, CDR2 FYNNEI. The DNA of the CDR3 is TGTGCCAGCAGGGGGACAGCCGGCCCTCTTGGCTACACCTTC. Its translation is CASRGTAGPLGYTF.

This clonotype occurred a few times. The chain carries TRBV15 and TRBJ2-7, with 9 bases matching TRBD2. The V gene end was trimmed by 1 base and the J gene end by 2 bases; junction bases not matched to a gene: 9. This CDR3 is 17 amino acids long. From germline, CDR1 is LNHNV and CDR2 YYDKDF (reference sequence). Here the CDR3 reads CATSRGPSGIGTYEQYF. The CDR3 DNA reads TGTGCCACCAGCAGAGGTCCTAGCGGGATAGGAACCTACGAGCAGTACTTC. Full variable domain (outside the CDR3, taken from reference TRBV15 and TRBJ2-7): DAMVIQNPRYQVTQFGKPVTLSCSQTLNHNVMYWYQQKSSQAPKLLFHYYDKDFNNEADTPDNFQSRRPNTSFCFLDIRSPGLGDTAMYLCATSRGPSGIGTYEQYFGPGTRLTVT.

The chain links TRBV28 to TRBJ1-2; 10 nucleotides agree with TRBD1. This CDR3 is built from 16 residues. After removal of 2 bases from V and 5 bases from J, the junction contained 8 bases not matched to a gene. The germline V gene has CDR1 MDHEN and CDR2 SYDVKM. The CDR3 loop reads CASSLGGQGESYGYTF. The CDR3 DNA follows: TGTGCCAGCAGTTTAGGTGGACAGGGGGAATCATATGGCTACACCTTC.

The table lists this clonotype with many counts. The genes are TRBV3-1 and TRBJ1-1; D is ambiguous. Trimming took off 7 bases at V and 4 bases at J, with 10 bases between the two ends. Germline V CDR1 and CDR2: LGHDT, YNNKEL (reference sequence). The CDR3 runs to 12 residues. Written as DNA, the CDR3 is TGTGCCAGCACCCCCCGGGGCACTGAAGCTTTCTTT. This sequence encodes CASTPRGTEAFF.

The chain couples TRBV6-1 to TRBJ2-7; TRBD1 matches at 10 bases. The CDR3 consists of 16 residues. Germline V gene sequence: CDR1 MNHNS, CDR2 SASEGT. Trimming removed 2 bases from V and 0 bases from J; junction bases left unmatched: 4. CDR3 region: CASSEMDRGSSYEQYF. The CDR3 region has the DNA TGTGCCAGCAGTGAAATGGACAGGGGGAGCTCCTACGAGCAGTACTTC.

This clonotype was observed at least ten times. The gene calls are TRBV12-3 or TRBV12-4 and TRBJ2-1; 8 bases match TRBD2. The CDR3 contains 15 residues. V was clipped by 7 bases and J by 5 bases; unmatched bases: 10. CDR3 nucleotides: TGTGCCAGCATTCGAAGCGGGAGCGTCGACAATGAGCAGTTCTTC. It specifies CASIRSGSVDNEQFF.